This TCR beta chain emerged from a study of T cell repertoires in cytomegalovirus infection. MiXCR was run by TCRdb on the reads, yielding one entry per CDR3 protein. Of over 250,000 distinct CDR3 sequences detected, 22% appear once; the ten largest clones hold roughly a fifth. Points on this clonotype: Its specificity is unknown.

The CDR3 extends over 16 amino acids. V lost 0 bases to trimming and J lost 4 bases; unmatched junction nucleotides: 6. The V gene's germline CDR1 is MNHEY and CDR2 SVGEGT. The TCR sequence derives from a human donor in good health (CMV status not recorded). Some clones in this sample may be carry-over from other donors' samples. The specimen comprised cultured PBMCs, sampled from culture after CMV antigen stimulation. The chain links TRBV6-2 or TRBV6-3 to TRBJ2-1; 7 positions agree with TRBD2. The CDR3 protein is CASSYSSLAEYNEQFF. The CDR3 coding sequence is TGTGCCAGCAGTTACTCATCCCTAGCGGAGTACAATGAGCAGTTCTTC.